This T cell receptor beta chain was sequenced for a study of blood T cell repertoires in COVID-19. The overall study: Both acute and convalescent COVID-19 samples were obtained from the United States, Italy and Spain.

Per the original data handling: Estimation of nucleated cell counts was performed using reference gene primer amplification. Only in-frame clones appear in the TCRdb table, and some are missing; sequencing was by immunoSEQ multiplex PCR. V and J calls and clone size follow that table, whereas D and trimming were derived from the DNA. The sample contains 200,000 to 300,000 clones, about nine tenths of which appear only once. Trimming stripped 2 bases from V and 11 bases from J, with 9 bases between. The germline CDR1 and CDR2 sequences are SGHRS and YFSETQ. The CDR3 runs 11 residues. The sample consisted of peripheral blood. The chain couples TRBV5-1 to TRBJ2-3; unclear D gene. This TCR derives from a woman between 40 and 55 years old with acute or convalescent COVID-19. This CDR3 is CASSFESRQYF. The CDR3 DNA is TGCGCCAGCAGCTTTGAGAGCCGGCAGTATTTT.